This T cell receptor beta chain was sequenced for a study of cytomegalovirus exposure and HLA in healthy donors. Study-level background: There were a few hundred genotyped donors. Of these, 75% to 90% fell in the genetic ancestry cluster associated with self-reported Caucasian donors.

As concerns this clone: What it binds is unknown.

The PCR made use of 60 Vbeta and 13 Jbeta primers. Assay used: immunoSEQ multiplex PCR; TCRdb lists only in-frame clones, some missing. The repertoire holds 150,000 to 200,000 clones, with over 60% as singletons. At sampling all donors were nominally healthy, likely with unrecorded immune exposures. Findings and caveats of the study: It was reported that TCR beta sequences correctly inferred the HLA-A and HLA-B alleles for most subjects. In an earlier analysis, productive rearrangement rates for most beta V segments clustered near 87% or 30%.

Input material: PBMCs. The source of this sequence is a woman between 40 and 55 years old in good health and CMV-seronegative.

CDR3 region: CASNDHGGTSTDTQYF. CDR3 bases: TGTGCCAGCAATGACCACGGGGGGACTAGCACAGATACGCAGTATTTT. This chain uses TRBV2 with TRBJ2-3, with 7 bases fitting TRBD2. Trimming removed 7 bases from V and 0 bases from J; junction bases left unmatched: 10. Germline V gene lookup returns CDR1 SNHLY and CDR2 FYNNEI. The CDR3 length is 16 residues.